The T cell receptor (beta chain) described here comes from a study of a mutant IDH1 vaccine in newly diagnosed glioma. Study in general: Treated individuals were approximately 62% male and roughly 38% female, averaging roughly 39 years of age. The therapy given earlier, which was standard therapy, consisted of radiotherapy, temozolomide, or both, and most of the patients received both.

Time point defined: baseline, week 1 (first vaccination visit). As to treatment: pre-vaccination baseline after standard-of-care therapy. The study enrolled donors with new WHO grade 3 or 4 IDH1-mutant, ATRX-lost astrocytomas. Method: immunoSEQ multiplex PCR; TCRdb's copy keeps in-frame clones and lacks some. Of approximately 36,000 clones in the sample, around four fifths were seen once. Study-level findings and limits: Pseudoprogression appeared unlinked to shifts in leading peripheral T cell clonotypes.

The germline CDR1 and CDR2 sequences are ENHRY and SYGVKD. Trimming at V came to 9 bases and at J to 0 bases, leaving 1 base not matched to a gene. The CDR3 consists of 13 residues. In its sample, this clone was seen a few times. Its antigen is not identified. This clonotype was sampled from a man between 35 and 55 years old with glioma. Some clones in this sample may be carry-over from other donors' samples. This chain uses TRBV10-3 with TRBJ2-1; 8 bases agree with TRBD2. The sample here was PBMCs, taken from a glioma patient treated with radiotherapy, temozolomide or both. For the CDR3, the DNA is TGTGCCATTAGCGGGGTCTCCTACAATGAGCAGTTCTTC. Protein: CAISGVSYNEQFF.